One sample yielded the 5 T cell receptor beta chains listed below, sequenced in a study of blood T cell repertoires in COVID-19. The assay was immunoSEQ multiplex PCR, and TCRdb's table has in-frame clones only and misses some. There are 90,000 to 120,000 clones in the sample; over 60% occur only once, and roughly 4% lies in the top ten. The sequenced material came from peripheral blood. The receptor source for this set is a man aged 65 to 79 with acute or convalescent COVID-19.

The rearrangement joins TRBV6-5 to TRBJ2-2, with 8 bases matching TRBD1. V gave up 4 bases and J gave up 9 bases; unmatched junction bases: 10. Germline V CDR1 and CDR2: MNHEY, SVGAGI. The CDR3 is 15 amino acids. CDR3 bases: TGTGCCAGCAGTTCCGGGACAGGTTTTGCCAGGGAGCTGTTTTTT. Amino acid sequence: CASSSGTGFARELFF.

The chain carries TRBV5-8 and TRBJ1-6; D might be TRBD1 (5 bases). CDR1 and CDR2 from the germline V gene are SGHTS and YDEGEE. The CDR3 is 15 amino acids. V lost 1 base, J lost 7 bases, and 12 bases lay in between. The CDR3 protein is CASSLRLGENSPLHF. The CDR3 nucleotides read TGTGCCAGCAGCTTGCGATTAGGGGAAAATTCACCCCTCCACTTT.

The CDR3 protein is CASIPTGPFYEQYF. Here the CDR3 DNA reads TGTGCCAGCATCCCGACAGGACCTTTCTACGAGCAGTACTTC. The chain links TRBV6-5 to TRBJ2-7; maybe TRBD1 (6 bases). This CDR3 has 14 residues. Germline assignment: CDR1 MNHEY and CDR2 SVGAGI. V was shortened by 7 bases and J by 3 bases, with 16 bases between the two germline ends.

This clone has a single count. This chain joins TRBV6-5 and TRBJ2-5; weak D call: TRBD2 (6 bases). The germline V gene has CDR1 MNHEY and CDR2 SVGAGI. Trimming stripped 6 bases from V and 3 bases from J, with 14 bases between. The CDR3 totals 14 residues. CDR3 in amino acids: CASRPTSLKETQYF. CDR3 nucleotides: TGTGCCAGCAGGCCTACTAGCCTCAAAGAGACCCAGTACTTC.

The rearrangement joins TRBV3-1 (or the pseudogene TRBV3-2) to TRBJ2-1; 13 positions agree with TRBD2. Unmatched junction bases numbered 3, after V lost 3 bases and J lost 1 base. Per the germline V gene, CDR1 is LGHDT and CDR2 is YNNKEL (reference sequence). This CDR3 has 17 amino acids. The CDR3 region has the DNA TGTGCCAGCAGCCAGACTAGCGGGGGGATATCCTACAATGAGCAGTTCTTC. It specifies CASSQTSGGISYNEQFF.